Below are 17 T cell receptor beta chains sequenced from a single sample in a study of T-cell reconstitution after alpha-beta-depleted transplantation in children. Study-level points and caveats: The authors attributed T-cell counts and diversity one year after transplant mostly to newly produced T cells.

Using unique molecular identifiers, the investigators prepared the TCRbeta library. TCRdb processed the PCR reads anew with MiXCR; each CDR3 protein has one entry. The sample includes 250,000 to 300,000 distinct CDR3 sequences, less than 9.5% of them seen just once. Their antigens remain unidentified. The specimen was peripheral blood, collected 360 days after TCRalphabeta/CD19-depleted stem cell transplant. The receptors originated from a female patient aged 2-15 years who had a stem cell transplant for Fanconi anemia, so the T cells may come from the graft donor.

At least ten counts were recorded for this clonotype. The chain uses TRBV9 and TRBJ2-3, with 7 bases fitting TRBD2. Germline lookup yields CDR1 SGDLS and CDR2 YYNGEE. With V trimmed by 9 bases and J by 3 bases, 7 bases remained unmatched. The CDR3 sequence is 13 residues long. The CDR3 DNA reads as TGTGCCATTACTAGGCGGGAGACAGATACGCAGTATTTT. It yields the protein CAITRRETDTQYF.

This clonotype appeared many times. The genes are TRBV20-1 and TRBJ1-2; D unresolved. This CDR3 has 14 residues. V lost 1 base and J 8 bases, leaving 17 bases between the germline ends. Germline CDR1 DFQATT, CDR2 SNEGSKA (reference sequence). The DNA of the CDR3 is TGCAGTGCTAGAGGAGGAGGCCTCAAATGGGGCTACACCTTC. It codes for CSARGGGLKWGYTF.

This sequence joins TRBV20-1 and TRBJ2-7; D is unresolved. The CDR3 is made up of 14 amino acids. Trimming removed 0 bases at V and 3 bases at J, with 12 bases between. The germline V gene encodes CDR1 DFQATT and CDR2 SNEGSKA (reference sequence). The CDR3 reads CSARDGVWGYEQYF. The CDR3 nucleotides are TGCAGTGCTAGAGACGGTGTGTGGGGCTACGAGCAGTACTTC.

This clonotype came up many times. The chain couples TRBV29-1 to TRBJ1-2; 10 nucleotides match TRBD1. V shed 2 bases and J 6 bases; nucleotides not matched to a gene: 12. From germline, CDR1 is SQVTM and CDR2 ANQGSEA. This CDR3 has 16 residues. The CDR3 DNA sequence: TGCAGCGTTGAACAGGGGACCGGGACAGGGGCTAATGGCTACACCTTC. It encodes CSVEQGTGTGANGYTF. Filled out from reference TRBV29-1 and TRBJ1-2, the complete variable domain reads SAVISQKPSRDICQRGTSLTIQCQVDSQVTMMFWYRQQPGQSLTLIATANQGSEATYESGFVIDKFPISRPNLTFSTLTVSNMSPEDSSIYLCSVEQGTGTGANGYTFGSGTRLTVV.

This clonotype was found a few times. The V and J genes are TRBV7-8 and TRBJ1-4; D is possibly TRBD1 (5 bases). Per germline, CDR1 SGHVS and CDR2 FQNEAQ. The CDR3 runs 14 residues. Trimming shortened V by 3 bases and J by 4 bases, and 9 bases separated the two germline ends. The CDR3 sequence is CASSLGQFNEKLFF. The CDR3 DNA sequence: TGTGCCAGCAGCTTGGGGCAGTTTAATGAAAAACTGTTTTTT.

This clonotype was found many times. The genes are TRBV20-1 and TRBJ2-1; the match to TRBD2 covers 10 bases. In germline, CDR1 is DFQATT, CDR2 SNEGSKA (reference sequence). Germline trimming cut 0 bases from V and 9 bases from J; bases unmatched to any gene: 5. The CDR3 has 14 amino acids. The CDR3 is CSARDPGTSVEQFF. Here the CDR3 DNA reads TGCAGTGCTAGAGATCCCGGGACTAGCGTTGAGCAGTTCTTC.

The chain links TRBV30 to TRBJ1-2; TRBD1 matches at 8 bases. In germline, CDR1 is GTSNPN, CDR2 SVGIG (reference sequence). The CDR3 is 16 residues long. The V and J ends lost 6 bases and 0 bases, in that order; junction bases with no gene match: 12. Here the CDR3 reads CACNFRGQGSNYGYTF. The DNA of the CDR3 is TGTGCCTGCAATTTCCGTGGACAGGGTTCTAACTATGGCTACACCTTC.

This clonotype was observed many times. V is TRBV6-5 and J is TRBJ2-1, with TRBD2 as a possible D gene (7 bases). Deletions cut 4 bases from V and 4 bases from J, with 14 bases between. This CDR3 is 15 amino acids long. Germline values: CDR1 MNHEY, CDR2 SVGAGI. The CDR3, as DNA: TGTGCCAGCAGTTTCCTAGGGGGGGGATACAATGAGCAGTTCTTC. This sequence encodes CASSFLGGGYNEQFF.

The chain is built from TRBV18 and TRBJ1-1; D gene ambiguous. The V end was cut by 1 base, the J end by 3 bases, with 12 bases between. This CDR3 contains 15 residues. Germline V lookup: CDR1 KGHSH, CDR2 LQKENI. The CDR3 DNA follows: TGTGCCAGCTCACCACTTCCGGGAGGCGACACTGAAGCTTTCTTT. Translating it yields CASSPLPGGDTEAFF.

This clonotype was counted only a few times. The CDR3 sequence: CAWTGLIRAFF. CDR3 nucleotide sequence: TGTGCCTGGACAGGGTTAATAAGAGCTTTCTTT. The chain recombines TRBV30 with TRBJ1-1; D perhaps matches TRBD1 (5 bases). CDR3 size: 11 residues. Looked up from germline, CDR1 is GTSNPN and CDR2 is SVGIG (reference sequence). V was pared by 4 bases and J by 10 bases, with 13 bases between.

V and J are TRBV29-1 and TRBJ2-4; D tentatively reads TRBD1 or TRBD2 (7 bases each). CDR1 is SQVTM, CDR2 ANQGSEA, per germline. This CDR3 spans 16 amino acids. V dropped 4 bases and J dropped 0 bases, with 16 bases sitting between them. For the CDR3, the DNA is TGCAGCGTTGGCTCAGGGGGGGGGGTAGCCAAAAACATTCAGTACTTC. This gives the protein CSVGSGGGVAKNIQYF.

The CDR3 DNA reads TGCGCCAGCAGCCCAGGGGCGCAACAGGGAACAGAGACCCAGTACTTC. Amino acids: CASSPGAQQGTETQYF. The chain combines TRBV5-1 with TRBJ2-5; tentatively, D is TRBD1 (6 bases). Germline CDR1 is SGHRS and CDR2 is YFSETQ. Trimming stripped 4 bases from V and 4 bases from J, with 20 bases between. The CDR3 is made up of 16 amino acids.

At least ten counts were recorded for this clonotype. The chain uses TRBV7-3 and TRBJ2-4, with D possibly matching TRBD1 (6 bases). The V gene lost 2 bases and the J gene lost 0 bases, with 14 bases spanning the gap. Per the germline V gene, CDR1 is SGHTA and CDR2 is FQGTGA. The CDR3 runs to 17 residues. The CDR3: CASSLQGYDLAKNIQYF. The CDR3 DNA sequence: TGTGCCAGCAGCTTACAGGGGTATGACTTAGCCAAAAACATTCAGTACTTC. The variable domain in full, completed from reference TRBV7-3 and TRBJ2-4, reads GAGVSQTPSNKVTEKGKYVELRCDPISGHTALYWYRQSLGQGPEFLIYFQGTGAADDSGLPNDRFFAVRPEGSVSTLKIQRTERGDSAVYLCASSLQGYDLAKNIQYFGAGTRLSVL.

The sample holds many counts of this clonotype. This chain joins TRBV18 and TRBJ2-7; 7 bases map to TRBD2. This CDR3 spans 13 amino acids. The J segment lost 6 bases and the V segment lost 5 bases, leaving 7 bases of the junction unmatched. Germline V gene sequence: CDR1 KGHSH, CDR2 LQKENI. The CDR3 reads CASSFGLDGEQYF. As DNA, the CDR3 is TGTGCCAGCTCATTCGGACTAGACGGCGAGCAGTACTTC.

Many counts were recorded for this clonotype. The chain carries TRBV29-1 and TRBJ2-7; D not certain. The germline V gene has CDR1 SQVTM and CDR2 ANQGSEA. CDR3 length: 11 amino acids. The V and J ends lost 4 bases and 3 bases respectively, with 7 bases between them. The CDR3 DNA reads as TGCAGCGTTGTTACAGACTACGAGCAGTACGTC. Translating it yields CSVVTDYEQYV.

The chain couples TRBV2 to TRBJ2-5; no clear D. From germline, CDR1 is SNHLY and CDR2 FYNNEI. This CDR3 region has 13 residues. Trimming removed 6 bases at V and 2 bases at J, with 10 bases between. In DNA, the CDR3 is TGTGCCAGCAGGAACTCGGAGCAAGAGACCCAGTACTTC. Translated: CASRNSEQETQYF.

This clonotype was counted at least ten times. The chain has TRBV27 and TRBJ2-2; 10 bases fit TRBD1. CDR3 size: 16 residues. V lost 0 bases, J lost 7 bases, and 5 bases stayed unmatched. CDR1 and CDR2 (germline): MNHEY, SMNVEV (reference sequence). CDR3 region: CASSLSGGTGVGELFF. The CDR3 nucleotides read TGTGCCAGCAGTTTATCAGGGGGGACAGGGGTCGGGGAGCTGTTTTTT.